This TCR beta chain was sequenced in a study of glioma-infiltrating T cells after dendritic cell vaccination. Germline V lookup: CDR1 SGHTA, CDR2 FQGTGA. V lost 1 base, J lost 2 bases, and 6 bases stayed unmatched. The CDR3 spans 16 residues. TCRdb's copy holds only in-frame clones and misses some; the assay was immunoSEQ multiplex PCR. The sample has tens of thousands of clones; almost 85% are singletons. The TCR originated in a human donor with glioblastoma. Source: blood, taken before dendritic cell vaccination. The chain employs TRBV7-3 and TRBJ2-5; TRBD2 agrees at 8 bases. The CDR3 coding sequence is TGTGCCAGCAGCTTAATCGGGGGGGGGAAACAAGAGACCCAGTACTTC. Amino acid sequence: CASSLIGGGKQETQYF.